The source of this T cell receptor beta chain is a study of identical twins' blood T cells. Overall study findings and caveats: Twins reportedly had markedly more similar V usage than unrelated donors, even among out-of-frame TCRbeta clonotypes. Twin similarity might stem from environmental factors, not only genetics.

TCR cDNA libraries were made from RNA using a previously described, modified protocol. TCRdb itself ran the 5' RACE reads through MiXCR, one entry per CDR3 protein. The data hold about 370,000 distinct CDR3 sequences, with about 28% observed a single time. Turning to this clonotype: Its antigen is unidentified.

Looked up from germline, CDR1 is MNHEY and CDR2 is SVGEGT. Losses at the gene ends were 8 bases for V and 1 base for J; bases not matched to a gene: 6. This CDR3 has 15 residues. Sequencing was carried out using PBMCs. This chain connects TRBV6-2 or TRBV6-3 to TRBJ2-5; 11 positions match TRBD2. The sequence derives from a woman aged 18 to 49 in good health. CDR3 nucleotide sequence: TGTGCCAGCGGCTCTGGGACTAGCGGCCAAGAGACCCAGTACTTC. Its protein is CASGSGTSGQETQYF.